This TCR beta chain was recorded in a study of blood T cells in healthy people across ages. A second roughly 7 to 12 cycle PCR used barcoded and J-beta primers. TCRdb fed the 5' RACE reads into MiXCR, producing one record per CDR3 protein. The repertoire has roughly 1.7 million distinct CDR3 sequences, approximately 32% of them found once; the top ten carry roughly 12%. The CDR3 is 14 amino acids. The V end was cut by 6 bases, the J end by 2 bases, with 14 bases between. Germline values: CDR1 SQVTM, CDR2 ANQGSEA. V usage is TRBV29-1 and J usage is TRBJ1-5, with a tentative D call TRBD1 (5 bases). The TCR comes from a woman in her twenties or thirties in good health. The source material was blood. The CDR3: CSVIGDRGNQPQHF. The CDR3 DNA is TGCAGCGTGATAGGGGATAGAGGCAATCAGCCCCAGCATTTT.